This T cell receptor beta chain was retrieved from a study of post-analysis software for immune sequencing data. Findings and limits, study-wide: Samples from a shared batch, those prepared together, strongly co-clustered by F measure. People with multiple sclerosis had a significantly lower normalized Chao1 diversity than controls did.

This clonotype was observed a few times. Antigen unknown. Unique-molecular-identifier-tagged TCR beta cDNA libraries were used. TCRdb re-analysed the PCR reads in MiXCR, keeping a single row per CDR3 protein. The sample shows hundreds of thousands of distinct CDR3 sequences, roughly 27% of them seen only once. This clonotype was sampled from a girl aged 10 to 17 with multiple sclerosis. The sequencing sample was made of blood.

CDR3 DNA sequence: TGCGCCAGCAGCCAAGATAGAGGACTGGGCTACAATGAGCAGTTCTTC. Its protein is CASSQDRGLGYNEQFF. The chain is built from TRBV4-3 and TRBJ2-1; weak D call: TRBD2 (5 bases). The V gene's germline CDR1 is LGHNA and CDR2 YSLEER. V was trimmed by 0 bases and J by 3 bases, leaving 12 bases between them. The CDR3 has 16 amino acids.